Below, 2 T cell receptor beta chains from the same sample are listed, as sequenced in a study of patients and donors after allogeneic stem cell transplantation. Using its own MiXCR run on the RT-PCR reads, TCRdb lists one record per CDR3 protein. The data contain 200,000 to 250,000 distinct CDR3 sequences, roughly 14% of them singletons. What was sequenced was blood, either unsorted or a sorted T cell fraction (not recorded which). Receptors were obtained from a human donor who was either an allogeneic HSCT recipient or a stem cell or donor lymphocyte infusion donor (not recorded which). It is not recorded whose cells these are; they may come from a transplant donor.

This clonotype showed up just a few times. The chain couples TRBV29-1 to TRBJ2-1; TRBD2 aligns across 12 bases. Trimming took 6 bases from V and 5 from J; bases not matched to a gene: 8. Germline V gives CDR1 SQVTM, CDR2 ANQGSEA. The CDR3 runs to 15 residues. The CDR3 is CSVSPGTSGHNEQFF. DNA of the CDR3: TGCAGCGTCTCTCCCGGGACTAGCGGGCACAATGAGCAGTTCTTC.

This rearrangement joins TRBV20-1 to TRBJ1-6; TRBD1 is a possible D gene (5 bases). V was shortened by 4 bases and J by 5 bases, with 21 bases between the two germline ends. The CDR3 is 17 residues long. CDR1 is DFQATT, CDR2 SNEGSKA, per germline (reference sequence). CDR3 amino acids: CSAKGLRTRLNNSPLHF. The CDR3 region has the DNA TGCAGTGCTAAGGGCCTACGGACAAGGCTAAATAATTCACCCCTCCACTTT.